The source of this T cell receptor (beta chain) is a study of graft-versus-host responses after intestinal transplantation. The study's findings and limits: Elevated graft-versus-host to host-versus-graft clonal ratios in allografts were recorded for patients with graft-donor T cell macrochimerism.

On this clone: The antigen remains unidentified.

Only in-frame clones appear in the TCRdb table, and some are missing; sequencing was by immunoSEQ multiplex PCR. The profile shows 55,000 to 85,000 clones, roughly 90% of them singletons. The V gene end was trimmed by 3 bases and the J gene end by 6 bases; junction bases not matched to a gene: 18. This CDR3 contains 17 residues. The germline CDR1 and CDR2 sequences are SQVTM and ANQGSEA. The chain has TRBV29-1 and TRBJ2-7; 9 nucleotides agree with TRBD2. This TCR was recovered from a human donor who received an intestinal transplant. The sequences come from unstimulated CD8+ T cells sorted from spleen or lymph node cells, collected before intestinal transplant. CDR3 region: CSVEGSGSSPLLGEQYF. In DNA form, the CDR3 reads TGCAGCGTTGAGGGTAGCGGGAGTTCCCCACTCCTCGGCGAGCAGTACTTC.